This T cell receptor beta chain was identified in a study of vaccination and CD4 T cells after COVID-19. This CDR3 has 18 amino acids. In germline, CDR1 is SGHVS, CDR2 FQNEAQ. Germline trimming cut 5 bases from V and 5 bases from J; bases unmatched to any gene: 19. Sequencing of DNA taken from cultured CD4+ T cells relied on the Oncomine TCR Beta short-read assay. TCRdb re-called the PCR reads with MiXCR, one entry per CDR3 protein. The sample shows just under 20,000 distinct CDR3 sequences, 52% of them seen only once. This clonotype has more than one count but fewer than ten. No antigen is known for it. Treatment here: approximately 9-day PBMC culture with coronavirus spike peptide pools or control peptides (ViraFEST assay).

The chain recombines TRBV7-8 with TRBJ2-5, with 8 bases fitting TRBD2. The sample taken for sequencing was CD4+ T cells from blood, cultured in vitro. The receptor's source is a human donor who had recovered from COVID-19. The CDR3 DNA follows: TGTGCCAGCAGCCCCGGGAGGTGGAGCGGGGGCTCTTGGGAGACCCAGTACTTC. Its translation is CASSPGRWSGGSWETQYF.